The clone carrying this T cell receptor beta chain has just one count. This table comes from immunoSEQ multiplex PCR, and its TCRdb copy is limited to in-frame clones, with some not included. This table holds fewer than 85,000 clones, about 86% found once. The data stem from a study of OX40 agonist ivuxolimab in advanced cancers. Overall study context: Eligibility rules accepted prior anti-PD-1, anti-PD-L1 or anti-CTLA-4 therapy, and over 35% had some. Partial responses occurred in Three dose-escalation patients, one with hepatocellular carcinoma and two with cutaneous melanoma.

The V and J ends lost 5 bases and 2 bases respectively, with 9 bases between them. This CDR3 spans 14 amino acids. Per germline, CDR1 MRHNA and CDR2 SNTAGT. The clonotype originates from an adult with an advanced solid tumor such as melanoma, head and neck, liver or kidney cancer. The material was CD4+ or CD8+ T cells sorted from blood, obtained in a trial of the OX40 agonist ivuxolimab. V is TRBV6-4 and J is TRBJ2-2; TRBD1 is a possible D gene (5 bases). The DNA for the CDR3 is TGTGCCAGCAGTAAGCAGGGAAACACCGGGGAGCTGTTTTTT. This codes for CASSKQGNTGELFF.